This T cell receptor (beta chain) was sequenced in a study of neurological immune-mediated disorders. TCRdb reprocessed the 5' RACE reads with MiXCR, giving one entry per CDR3 protein. The sample carries roughly 65,000 distinct CDR3 sequences, approximately 5.1% recorded once. In this sample, this clonotype turned up many times. The V end lost 6 bases, the J end lost 0 bases, and 14 bases lay between the germline ends. Germline assignment: CDR1 MNHEY and CDR2 SVGAGI. This CDR3 spans 16 amino acids. The TCR comes from a human donor with multiple sclerosis. The donor label of this sample is uncertain. Material: PBMCs. The J gene is TRBJ2-2, the V gene TRBV6-5; D is perhaps TRBD1 (5 bases). DNA of the CDR3: TGTGCCAGCAGGTCGGACACTCACGCGAACACCGGGGAGCTGTTTTTT. This codes for CASRSDTHANTGELFF.